Below are 29 T cell receptor beta chains sequenced from a single sample in a study of cytomegalovirus exposure and HLA in healthy donors (TCRdb year 2017). The library was made by the immunoSEQ multiplex PCR assay. A mixture of 60 forward primers for TCR Vbeta segments and 13 reverse primers for TCR Jbeta segments was used in the multiplex PCR. Drawn from immuneACCESS, this table holds only the in-frame rearrangements with V and J called that TCRdb kept. Clones are partly lost; checked studies trace under half to an unresolved V gene and leave the rest unexplained. The sample table lists around 100,000 clones, about three quarters of them with a count of one. In total, the top ten clones hold around 4% of the sample. The material sequenced was PBMCs. Receptors originate from a male donor in good health and CMV-seropositive.

The chain joins TRBV27 to TRBJ1-4, with D unclear. The ends were cut back, 5 bases at V and 7 bases at J, with 11 bases in the middle. Germline-derived CDR1 and CDR2 are MNHEY and SMNVEV (reference sequence). The CDR3 length is 13 residues. Here the CDR3 reads CASSPPEGEKLFF. The DNA for the CDR3 is TGTGCCAGCAGTCCCCCAGAGGGTGAAAAACTGTTTTTT.

V gene TRBV7-3 combines with J gene TRBJ2-7, with 7 bases fitting TRBD2. Germline CDR1 SGHTA, CDR2 FQGTGA. The ends lost 2 bases at V and 0 bases at J; junction bases unmatched: 4. The CDR3 is 15 residues long. Here the CDR3 DNA reads TGTGCCAGCAGCTTACTAGCGGAGAGCTCCTACGAGCAGTACTTC. Protein sequence: CASSLLAESSYEQYF. The full variable domain, rest sourced from reference TRBV7-3 and TRBJ2-7, is GAGVSQTPSNKVTEKGKYVELRCDPISGHTALYWYRQSLGQGPEFLIYFQGTGAADDSGLPNDRFFAVRPEGSVSTLKIQRTERGDSAVYLCASSLLAESSYEQYFGPGTRLTVT.

In this sample, this clone turned up a few times. This chain links TRBV28 with TRBJ2-7, with D maybe TRBD1 (6 bases). The V and J ends lost 6 bases and 5 bases respectively, with 17 bases between them. The germline CDR1 and CDR2 sequences are MDHEN and SYDVKM. The CDR3 extends over 14 amino acids. CDR3 amino acids: CASRSQGPQDEQYF. The CDR3 coding sequence is TGTGCCAGCAGATCACAGGGTCCCCAGGACGAGCAGTACTTC.

This clone was picked up one time. This chain joins TRBV10-2 and TRBJ2-5, with D perhaps TRBD2 (5 bases). The CDR3 contains 16 residues. Germline V CDR1 and CDR2: WSHSY, SAAADI. Trimming took 3 bases from V and 2 from J, leaving 16 bases between them. The CDR3, as DNA: TGCGCCAGCAGTGATTTTTTTCGGGAACGACAAGAGACCCAGTACTTC. Its translation is CASSDFFRERQETQYF.

The chain combines TRBV30 with TRBJ2-3; no reliable D call. CDR3 length equals 15 residues. V was shortened by 3 bases and J by 2 bases, with 15 bases between the two germline ends. CDR1 is GTSNPN and CDR2 is SVGIG in the germline V gene (reference sequence). The CDR3 is CAWRPTPPITDTQYF. For the CDR3, the DNA is TGTGCCTGGAGGCCGACTCCCCCAATCACAGATACGCAGTATTTT.

Only a few counts were recorded for this clone. V is TRBV28 and J is TRBJ1-1, with 7 bases that match TRBD1. The germline gives CDR1 MDHEN, CDR2 SYDVKM. The junction had 6 bases not matched to a gene; V was cut back by 3 bases and J by 2 bases. This CDR3 contains 15 residues. CDR3 sequence reads: CASSLLHRGNTEAFF. In DNA form, the CDR3 reads TGTGCCAGCAGTTTGTTACACAGGGGAAACACTGAAGCTTTCTTT.

The chain combines TRBV7-2 with TRBJ2-5; no clear D. V lost 2 bases to trimming and J lost 1 base, with 5 bases between them. Germline-derived CDR1 and CDR2 are SGHTA and FQGNSA. CDR3 length equals 13 residues. The CDR3, as DNA: TGTGCCAGCAGCTTAATCGGCCAAGAGACCCAGTACTTC. It translates to CASSLIGQETQYF.

V is TRBV9 and J is TRBJ1-3; TRBD1 matches 8 bases. The germline V gene encodes CDR1 SGDLS and CDR2 YYNGEE. V shed 0 bases, J shed 3 bases, and the junction held 2 bases outside the gene matches. The CDR3 has 15 amino acids. Here the CDR3 reads CASSVDRGNGNTIYF. The CDR3 coding sequence is TGTGCCAGCAGCGTAGACAGGGGGAATGGAAACACCATATATTTT.

The chain uses TRBV21-1 and TRBJ2-1; the DNA was not used to check the table's D call, TRBD2. TRBV21-1 is given as a pseudogene. The CDR3 runs 13 residues. This chain's CDR3 is CARAGGSSNEQFF. CDR3 bases: TGTGCCAGAGCGGGAGGTTCTAGCAATGAGCAGTTCTTC.

V usage is TRBV27 and J usage is TRBJ2-5, with 7 bases aligning to TRBD2. The CDR3 has 15 amino acids. The germline V gene has CDR1 MNHEY and CDR2 SMNVEV (reference sequence). Losses at the gene ends were 4 bases for V and 5 bases for J; bases not matched to a gene: 10. The CDR3, as DNA: TGTGCCAGCAGTTCCGTGGGAGGGCTTAGGGAGACCCAGTACTTC. Translation gives CASSSVGGLRETQYF.

The chain couples TRBV28 to TRBJ2-5, with D possibly TRBD2 on 6 matching bases. Matching the DNA end better, TRBJ2-7 makes the J call doubtful. In germline, CDR1 is MDHEN, CDR2 SYDVKM. This CDR3 spans 16 amino acids. This CDR3 reads CASSSVDGGDSYEQYF. DNA for the CDR3: TGTGCCAGCAGTTCGGTCGACGGCGGGGACTCCTACGAGCAGTACTTC.

The chain combines TRBV6-5 with TRBJ1-5; D is undetermined. The CDR3 sequence is 14 residues long. Germline lookup yields CDR1 MNHEY and CDR2 SVGAGI. V was trimmed by 5 bases and J by 3 bases, leaving 11 bases between them. DNA of the CDR3: TGTGCCAGCAGTCAGGTGGGCCCCAATCAGCCCCAGCATTTT. Translating gives CASSQVGPNQPQHF.

Written as DNA, the CDR3 is TGTGCCAGCAGTGAACACAGGGGGAACACTGAAGCTTTCTTT. It yields the protein CASSEHRGNTEAFF. The V gene is TRBV6-5, the J gene TRBJ1-1; TRBD1 matches 7 bases. The CDR3 is 14 amino acids. V was pared by 5 bases and J by 1 base, with 4 bases of the junction left unmatched. Germline V gene sequence: CDR1 MNHEY, CDR2 SVGAGI.

In its sample, this clone was seen once. The genes are TRBV11-3 and TRBJ2-5; the match to TRBD2 covers 8 bases. J gave up 1 base and V 1 base, and 5 bases lay outside the gene matches. Germline CDR1 is SGHNT and CDR2 is YENEEA. CDR3 length: 16 amino acids. The CDR3 sequence is CASSLGSGGPQETQYF. The CDR3 bases are TGTGCCAGCAGCTTAGGCAGCGGGGGACCCCAAGAGACCCAGTACTTC.

CDR3 in DNA: TGTGCCAGTAGTGCCTTTTTGGGCAGGGGTTCCGACGAGCAGTACTTC. Amino acid sequence: CASSAFLGRGSDEQYF. The chain couples TRBV19 to TRBJ2-7; D is possibly TRBD1 (6 bases). This CDR3 spans 16 amino acids. V was pared by 5 bases and J by 5 bases, with 22 bases between. CDR1 is LNHDA, CDR2 SQIVND, per germline (reference sequence). The whole variable domain, remainder taken from reference TRBV19 and TRBJ2-7, is DGGITQSPKYLFRKEGQNVTLSCEQNLNHDAMYWYRQDPGQGLRLIYYSQIVNDFQKGDIAEGYSVSREKKESFPLTVTSAQKNPTAFYLCASSAFLGRGSDEQYFGPGTRLTVT.

The chain is built from TRBV28 and TRBJ1-3; D might be TRBD1 (5 bases). The V end lost 6 bases, the J end lost 6 bases, and 18 bases lay between the germline ends. Germline loops: CDR1 MDHEN, CDR2 SYDVKM. This CDR3 region has 15 residues. CDR3 residues: CASSVVVGAENTIYF. The CDR3 nucleotides read TGTGCCAGCAGCGTCGTGGTAGGGGCCGAAAACACCATATATTTT.

A few counts support this clone. This chain's CDR3 is CASSLPGTGAYEQYF. In DNA, the CDR3 is TGTGCCAGCAGTTTACCCGGGACAGGGGCCTACGAGCAGTACTTC. This chain uses TRBV28 with TRBJ2-7; 10 bases agree with TRBD1. CDR1 is MDHEN, CDR2 SYDVKM, per germline. Unmatched junction bases numbered 3, after V lost 2 bases and J lost 2 bases. The CDR3 extends over 15 amino acids. Drawing the rest from reference TRBV28 and TRBJ2-7, the complete variable domain is DVKVTQSSRYLVKRTGEKVFLECVQDMDHENMFWYRQDPGLGLRLIYFSYDVKMKEKGDIPEGYSVSREKKERFSLILESASTNQTSMYLCASSLPGTGAYEQYFGPGTRLTVT.

This chain joins TRBV9 and TRBJ2-7, with 10 bases fitting TRBD2. J was trimmed by 7 bases and V by 0 bases; bases with no gene match: 7. Germline V gene sequence: CDR1 SGDLS, CDR2 YYNGEE. This CDR3 comprises 15 residues. CDR3 in DNA: TGTGCCAGCAGCGTAGGCCGGGGGACTAGCGATGAGCAGTACTTC. This translates into CASSVGRGTSDEQYF. Full variable domain (remainder filled in from reference TRBV9 and TRBJ2-7): DSGVTQTPKHLITATGQRVTLRCSPRSGDLSVYWYQQSLDQGLQFLIQYYNGEERAKGNILERFSAQQFPDLHSELNLSSLELGDSALYFCASSVGRGTSDEQYFGPGTRLTVT.

About this clone itself: In the same sample, other DNA sequences code for this CDR3. The chain combines TRBV6-1 with TRBJ1-1; TRBD1 aligns across 8 bases. Germline V CDR1 and CDR2: MNHNS, SASEGT. The CDR3 loop spans 14 amino acids. The V and J ends lost 0 bases and 10 bases, in that order; junction bases with no gene match: 7. This chain's CDR3 is CASSEAGRGLGAFF. The CDR3 DNA reads as TGTGCCAGCAGTGAAGCGGGCAGGGGGCTGGGAGCTTTCTTT.

The chain recombines TRBV30 with TRBJ2-7, with 11 positions matching TRBD2. This CDR3 has 15 amino acids. CDR1 and CDR2 (germline): GTSNPN, SVGIG (reference sequence). The ends lost 2 bases at V and 4 bases at J; junction bases unmatched: 7. CDR3 in DNA: TGTGCCTGGAGTCTCCCGACTAGCGGGACATACGAGCAGTACTTC. Protein: CAWSLPTSGTYEQYF.

The table lists this clone with a few counts. This chain uses TRBV27 with TRBJ2-7, with D perhaps matching TRBD2 (6 bases). Trimming left V 8 bases short and J 6 bases short, with 11 bases between. CDR1 and CDR2 from the germline V gene are MNHEY and SMNVEV (reference sequence). CDR3 length equals 11 residues. CDR3 nucleotides: TGTGCCAGCGGGAGGAGGGGCGAGCAGTACTTC. Translated: CASGRRGEQYF.

V is TRBV5-1 and J is TRBJ2-1; 14 bases align to TRBD2. The ends lost 8 bases at V and 6 bases at J; junction bases unmatched: 4. Germline lookup yields CDR1 SGHRS and CDR2 YFSETQ. The CDR3 totals 14 residues. The CDR3 sequence is CASSGLAGVNEQFF. Here the CDR3 DNA reads TGCGCCAGTTCGGGACTAGCGGGGGTCAATGAGCAGTTCTTC.

The genes are TRBV28 and TRBJ1-3, with 7 bases matching TRBD1. CDR1 and CDR2 from the germline V gene are MDHEN and SYDVKM. The trim removed 9 bases at V and 4 bases at J, leaving 12 bases unmatched. This CDR3 is 15 amino acids long. The CDR3 bases are TGTGCCAGTAGCAGGGGGGATAGGTCGGGAAACACCATATATTTT. It encodes CASSRGDRSGNTIYF.

The V and J genes are TRBV10-1 and TRBJ2-7, with 7 positions matching TRBD2. In germline, CDR1 is WNHNN, CDR2 SYGVQD (reference sequence). The J segment lost 5 bases and the V segment lost 5 bases, leaving 9 bases of the junction unmatched. The length of the CDR3 is 14 residues. CDR3: CASSKGGDFDEQYF. The CDR3, as DNA: TGCGCCAGCAGTAAGGGAGGGGACTTCGACGAGCAGTACTTC.

The chain is built from TRBV7-9 and TRBJ1-2, with D maybe TRBD1 (6 bases). This CDR3 is built from 14 residues. CDR1 is SEHNR and CDR2 is FQNEAQ in the germline V gene (reference sequence). Trimming removed 7 bases at V and 2 bases at J, with 14 bases between. CDR3 nucleotides: TGTGCCAGCACCCCCGGGGGGGCGAACTATGGCTACACCTTC. It yields the protein CASTPGGANYGYTF.

The DNA of the CDR3 is TGTGCCAGCAGCGCACAGGGTTCTACCGAGCAGTACTTC. It translates to CASSAQGSTEQYF. The chain has TRBV7-7 and TRBJ2-7; TRBD1 might be the D (6 bases). The CDR3 has 13 residues. The germline V gene has CDR1 SSHAT and CDR2 FNYEAQ (reference sequence). The germline V and J ends were trimmed by 5 bases and 6 bases, with 14 bases remaining between them.

The CDR3 sequence: CASSFGQINEKLFF. Here the CDR3 DNA reads TGTGCCAGCAGCTTCGGACAGATTAATGAAAAACTGTTTTTT. The chain joins TRBV2 to TRBJ1-4; TRBD1 is a possible D gene (6 bases). Trimming cost V 6 bases and J 4 bases, with 12 bases left between them. The CDR3 runs 14 residues. Germline V CDR1 and CDR2: SNHLY, FYNNEI.

The V and J genes are TRBV5-6 and TRBJ2-1; D uncertain. The V gene's germline CDR1 is SGHDT and CDR2 YYEEEE. The CDR3 runs 14 residues. Trimming stripped 3 bases from V and 7 bases from J, with 14 bases between. CDR3: CASSSRGLGNEQFF. As DNA, the CDR3 is TGTGCCAGCAGCTCGAGAGGTCTCGGTAATGAGCAGTTCTTC. The full variable domain, its missing parts supplied by reference TRBV5-6 and TRBJ2-1, is DAGVTQSPTHLIKTRGQQVTLRCSPKSGHDTVSWYQQALGQGPQFIFQYYEEEERQRGNFPDRFSGHQFPNYSSELNVNALLLGDSALYLCASSSRGLGNEQFFGPGTRLTVL.

This clone was recorded a few times. A read error may account for a junction end that differs from germline. The CDR3 sequence is CASSLASGSGYEQYF. CDR3 bases: TGCGCCAGCAGTTTGGCTAGCGGGAGTGGGTACGAGCAGTACTTC. The rearrangement joins TRBV5-1 to TRBJ2-7; 10 bases line up with TRBD2. Per the germline V gene, CDR1 is SGHRS and CDR2 is YFSETQ. This CDR3 is 15 amino acids long.